This is a list of T cell receptor beta chains from one sample in a study of shared clonotypes between healthy human individuals. Sequenced by immunoSEQ multiplex PCR; TCRdb stores in-frame clones only, minus some. Of under 1 million clones in the sample, 90% to 97% are singletons; the top ten hold under 0.25%. Sequencing was carried out using naive CD8+ T cells sorted from blood. All receptors come from a man younger than 40 in good health. Each CDR3 is given with its conserved first and last residue. Fields, in order: V gene, D gene, J gene, clone size, CDR3 DNA, CDR3 protein. D genes are given only for firm matches. Rows may omit the clone size; those that give it use once, few, many or a size class.

TRBV11-3,TRBD2,TRBJ2-3,-,TGTGCCAGCAGCTACTACCTTCCGAGCGGGAGGGGTACGACAGATACGCAGTATTTT,CASSYYLPSGRGTTDTQYF
TRBV7-8,TRBD2,TRBJ2-5,-,TGTGCCAGCAGCCCCCCGTTTAGCGGGAGGTTCCAAGAGACCCAGTACTTC,CASSPPFSGRFQETQYF
TRBV7-9,TRBD2,TRBJ2-1,once,TGTGCCAGCAGCTTAGTTGTAGCGGGAGTCCTCTATGAGCAGTTCTTC,CASSLVVAGVLYEQFF
TRBV29-1,-,TRBJ2-1,-,TGCAGCGCCGGAGACAGACTCTACAATGAGCAGTTCTTC,CSAGDRLYNEQFF
TRBV19,TRBD2,TRBJ2-2,-,TGTGCCAGTAGTATTAGCGGGGGGAACACCGGGGAGCTGTTTTTT,CASSISGGNTGELFF
TRBV28,TRBD1,TRBJ2-1,-,TGTGCCAGCAGACGAGGGACAGACATCTACAATGAGCAGTTCTTC,CASRRGTDIYNEQFF
TRBV12-2,-,TRBJ2-3,-,TGTGCAAGTCGCTTTCCTAACAGGGTCCGGTTGACAGATACGCAGTATTTT,CASRFPNRVRLTDTQYF
TRBV6-1,-,TRBJ2-7,-,TGTGCCAGCAGTGAATACTGGACCTACGAGCAGTACTTC,CASSEYWTYEQYF
TRBV7-2,TRBD1,TRBJ2-1,-,TGTGCCAGCAGCGTTGGGACAGGGTCCGTGAATGAGCAGTTCTTC,CASSVGTGSVNEQFF
TRBV4-3,TRBD1,TRBJ2-2,-,TGCGCCAGCAGCCAAGACCTTGCCCCGCAGGGGGCTAACGGGGAGCTGTTTTTT,CASSQDLAPQGANGELFF
TRBV28,-,TRBJ2-7,-,TGTGCCAGCCAAACGTCCGACCCCTACGAGCAGTACTTC,CASQTSDPYEQYF
TRBV5-1,TRBD1,TRBJ2-7,-,TGCGCCAGCAGCTGGGCCGGGACAGGGGTGTCTGAGCAGTACTTC,CASSWAGTGVSEQYF
TRBV28,TRBD2,TRBJ2-1,-,TGTGCCAGCAGTTTACCTGGGACTAGCGGGAGTAGCTATGAGCAGTTCTTC,CASSLPGTSGSSYEQFF
TRBV7-9,-,TRBJ2-1,-,TGTGCCAGCAGCTCGAACAATGAGCAGTTCTTC,CASSSNNEQFF
TRBV29-1,-,TRBJ2-5,-,TGCAGCGTTGATCGGGCGGAACAAGAGACCCAGTACTTC,CSVDRAEQETQYF
TRBV9,-,TRBJ2-7,-,TGTGCCAGCAGCCCCTCTGGGGAAACTCGGCTCGAGCAGTACTTC,CASSPSGETRLEQYF
TRBV27,TRBD2,TRBJ2-1,-,TGTGCCAGCAGTCGGGGACTGGCGGGAGTTCTGGATGAGCAGTTCTTC,CASSRGLAGVLDEQFF
TRBV29-1,TRBD1,TRBJ2-5,-,TGCAGCGTAGCCGGGACAGATGAAGTGTACCAAGAGACCCAGTACTTC,CSVAGTDEVYQETQYF
TRBV4-1,-,TRBJ2-7,once,TGCGCCAGCAGCCAACTAGCGCGAGGGAACTACGAGCAGTACTTC,CASSQLARGNYEQYF
TRBV6-1,-,TRBJ2-3,-,TGTGCCAGCAGTGAGGAGGGGCCTGTGGAGGTCCCAGATACGCAGTATTTT,CASSEEGPVEVPDTQYF
TRBV27,-,TRBJ2-2,-,TGTGCCAGCAGCCCCCTCGCGATGAACACCGGGGAGCTGTTTTTT,CASSPLAMNTGELFF
TRBV27,TRBD1,TRBJ2-5,many,TGTGCCAGCAGTTTACTAGGGACAGAAGAGACCCAGTACTTC,CASSLLGTEETQYF
TRBV14,-,TRBJ2-5,-,TGTGCCAGCAGCCTCTTCTCGGAAGGGGCGGCCCAGTACTTC,CASSLFSEGAAQYF
TRBV7-9,-,TRBJ2-7,-,TGTGCCAGCAGCCCCCGGTCGACGAGGGAGCAGTACTTC,CASSPRSTREQYF
TRBV7-6,-,TRBJ2-7,-,TGTGCCAGCAGCTTATCACGGAGAGATTCCTACGAGCAGTACTTC,CASSLSRRDSYEQYF
TRBV15,TRBD2,TRBJ2-7,-,TGTGCCACCAGCAGAGTGAGTAGCGGGAGCGGTTACGAGCAGTACTTC,CATSRVSSGSGYEQYF
TRBV27,TRBD1,TRBJ1-1,-,TGTGCCAGCAGTACTATCGGGGACAGCCATGAAGCTTTCTTT,CASSTIGDSHEAFF
TRBV29-1,-,TRBJ2-1,-,TGCAGCGCCAGAGAGGCGGAGCAGTTCTTC,CSAREAEQFF
TRBV7-3,TRBD2,TRBJ2-3,-,TGTGCCAGCAGCTGGACTAGTGTTCCCACAGATACGCAGTATTTT,CASSWTSVPTDTQYF
TRBV27,-,TRBJ2-1,once,TGTGCCAGCAGTCGCGGCAGCTCCTACAATGAGCAGTTCTTC,CASSRGSSYNEQFF
TRBV28,-,TRBJ1-1,-,TGTGCCAGCAGTTTACCCCCCGGGGGGAACACTGAAGCTTTCTTT,CASSLPPGGNTEAFF
TRBV7-6,-,TRBJ2-7,-,TGTGCCAGCAGCCCCCTTAGCTACGAGCAGTACTTC,CASSPLSYEQYF
TRBV27,-,TRBJ2-2,-,TGTGCCAGCAGTTCACACAGAATGAACACCGGGGAGCTGTTTTTT,CASSSHRMNTGELFF
TRBV9,TRBD1,TRBJ1-2,-,TGTGCCAGCAGCGTATATGACAGGGGGCGTCGTGGCTACACCTTC,CASSVYDRGRRGYTF
TRBV30,-,TRBJ1-5,-,TGTGCCTGGAGTGTTAGGGATCAGCCCCAGCATTTT,CAWSVRDQPQHF
TRBV7-9,TRBD2,TRBJ2-7,-,TGTGCCAGCAGCTTATCTCTAGCGGGAGCTCTTGCCGAGCAGTACTTC,CASSLSLAGALAEQYF
TRBV29-1,-,TRBJ2-1,-,TGCAGCGTTGGGGACGGAGCCTACAATGAGCAGTTCTTC,CSVGDGAYNEQFF
TRBV28,-,TRBJ2-3,-,TGTGCCAGCAGTTTTAGTGATGGGGTGGGCACAGATACGCAGTATTTT,CASSFSDGVGTDTQYF
TRBV7-9,TRBD2,TRBJ2-2,-,TGTGCCAGCAGCTTATTACTAACGGGACTAACAACCGGGGAGCTGTTTTTT,CASSLLLTGLTTGELFF
TRBV28,-,TRBJ2-7,-,TGTGCCAGCAGTCCCCGGACCGCCTTTGGGTCCTACGAGCAGTACTTC,CASSPRTAFGSYEQYF
TRBV7-2,-,TRBJ2-1,-,TGTGCCAGCAGCTTAAGATCTGCCTCGCCCTACAATGAGCAGTTCTTC,CASSLRSASPYNEQFF
TRBV25-1,-,TRBJ2-2,-,TGTGCCAGCAGTGAATACAGCGGGACCGGGGAGCTGTTTTTT,CASSEYSGTGELFF
TRBV7-2,-,TRBJ2-7,-,TGTGCCAGCAGCTTAGTCGGGGGACAGTTCTACGAGCAGTACTTC,CASSLVGGQFYEQYF
TRBV27,TRBD1,TRBJ2-3,-,TGTGCCAGCAGGAACAGGGGGGCAGTAGATACGCAGTATTTT,CASRNRGAVDTQYF
TRBV12-5,-,TRBJ2-7,-,TGTGCTAGTGGTCCCTCCTACGAGCAGTACTTC,CASGPSYEQYF
TRBV27,-,TRBJ2-1,-,TGTGCCAGCAGTCCGACCCCGGTCGCGGAGTTCTTC,CASSPTPVAEFF
TRBV10-1,TRBD1,TRBJ2-1,-,TGCGCCAGCAGTGAGTCGGACAGGCTAGTGAATGAGCAGTTCTTC,CASSESDRLVNEQFF
TRBV7-9,-,TRBJ1-1,-,TGTGCCAGCAGCCGCAGGGACACTGAAGCTTTCTTT,CASSRRDTEAFF
TRBV4-1,TRBD2,TRBJ2-7,-,TGCGCCAGCAGCTACGGACTAGCGGGATCCTACGAGCAGTACTTC,CASSYGLAGSYEQYF
TRBV14,TRBD2,TRBJ2-7,-,TGTGCCAGCAGTCAAGTTGGGCTAGCGGGAGTCTACGAGCAGTACTTC,CASSQVGLAGVYEQYF
TRBV7-9,-,TRBJ2-7,-,TGTGCCAGCAGCCGGGGGAACTACGAGCAGTACTTC,CASSRGNYEQYF
TRBV4-1,TRBD2,TRBJ2-6,-,TGCGCCAGCAGCCAAGGAGACTACGGACTAGCGGGAGCGGGGGCCAACGTCCTGACTTTC,CASSQGDYGLAGAGANVLTF
TRBV7-8,TRBD2,TRBJ2-1,-,TGTGCCAGCAGCTTACCCCCGGGACTAGTATCCTACAATGAGCAGTTCTTC,CASSLPPGLVSYNEQFF